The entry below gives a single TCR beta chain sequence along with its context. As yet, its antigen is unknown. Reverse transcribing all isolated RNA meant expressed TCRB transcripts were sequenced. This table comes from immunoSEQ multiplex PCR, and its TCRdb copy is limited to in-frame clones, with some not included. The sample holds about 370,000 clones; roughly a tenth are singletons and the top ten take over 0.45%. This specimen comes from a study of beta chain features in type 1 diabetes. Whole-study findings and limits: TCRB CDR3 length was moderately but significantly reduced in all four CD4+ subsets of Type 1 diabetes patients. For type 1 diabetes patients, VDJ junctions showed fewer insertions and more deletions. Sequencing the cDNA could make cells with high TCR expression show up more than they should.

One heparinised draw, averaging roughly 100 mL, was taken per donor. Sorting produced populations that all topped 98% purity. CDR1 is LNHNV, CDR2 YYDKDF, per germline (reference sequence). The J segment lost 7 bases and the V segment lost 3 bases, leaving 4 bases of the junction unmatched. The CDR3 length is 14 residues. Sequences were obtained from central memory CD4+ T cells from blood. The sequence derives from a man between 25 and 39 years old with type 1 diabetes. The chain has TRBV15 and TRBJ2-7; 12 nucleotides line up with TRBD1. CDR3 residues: CATSRGQGAEEQYF. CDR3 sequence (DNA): TGTGCCACCAGCAGGGGACAGGGGGCAGAAGAGCAGTACTTC.